The 5 T cell receptor beta chains listed next were all sequenced from one sample in a study of blood T cell repertoires in COVID-19. Repertoires were generated with immunoSEQ multiplex PCR, while TCRdb's copy carries only in-frame clones and drops some. The data hold some 14,000 clones, with 83% observed a single time. Sequencing used peripheral blood. These receptors were collected from a woman aged 55-70 years with acute or convalescent COVID-19.

This clone was recorded only once. J is TRBJ2-7 and V is TRBV2; 7 bases are shared with TRBD1. The CDR3 has 14 residues. CDR1 and CDR2 from the germline V gene are SNHLY and FYNNEI. V shed 6 bases, J shed 1 base, and the junction held 6 bases outside the gene matches. CDR3 loop: CASRYRGESYEQYF. The CDR3 DNA follows: TGTGCCAGCAGGTACAGGGGTGAGTCCTACGAGCAGTACTTC.

V is TRBV5-1 and J is TRBJ1-2, with D perhaps matching TRBD1 (6 bases). The CDR3 loop spans 17 amino acids. With 0 bases removed from V and 0 bases from J, the gap between germline ends came to 15 bases. Germline assignment: CDR1 SGHRS and CDR2 YFSETQ. Here the CDR3 reads CASSLASGTTTNYGYTF. Here the CDR3 DNA reads TGCGCCAGCAGCTTGGCCTCCGGGACAACGACTAACTATGGCTACACCTTC.

The rearrangement links TRBV6-5 to TRBJ2-2; D may be TRBD1 (6 bases). Germline values: CDR1 MNHEY, CDR2 SVGAGI. CDR3 length: 15 residues. Trimming stripped 6 bases from V and 6 bases from J, with 17 bases between. The CDR3 sequence: CASRRKVQGPGELFF. The CDR3 DNA reads TGTGCCAGCAGAAGAAAGGTTCAGGGGCCCGGGGAGCTGTTTTTT.

This clone has a handful of counts. The rearrangement links TRBV5-1 to TRBJ1-4; D gene unclear. CDR3 length: 15 amino acids. CDR1 is SGHRS, CDR2 YFSETQ, per germline. V was trimmed by 4 bases and J by 7 bases, leaving 17 bases between them. This chain's CDR3 is CASSRAPEGGEKLFF. CDR3 in DNA: TGCGCCAGCAGCCGGGCCCCGGAGGGCGGTGAAAAACTGTTTTTT.

The chain has TRBV27 and TRBJ1-2; no clear D gene. The CDR3 covers 16 residues. Trimming removed 2 bases at V and 8 bases at J, with 21 bases between. Germline V gene data show CDR1 as MNHEY and CDR2 as SMNVEV (reference sequence). This chain's CDR3 is CASSLGISLHSGGYTF. The DNA for the CDR3 is TGTGCCAGCAGTTTAGGTATCAGCCTCCACTCAGGCGGCTACACCTTC.